The rows below give T cell receptor beta chains drawn from one sample of a study of early T cells in non-severe SARS-CoV-2 infection. TCRdb re-derived calls from the 5' RACE reads in MiXCR, one entry per CDR3 protein. The data contain 55,000 to 70,000 distinct CDR3 sequences, 5.6% of them singletons. The specimen sequenced was whole blood. The receptors were sampled from an adult who was a healthcare worker with PCR-confirmed SARS-CoV-2 infection or an uninfected control (not recorded which). Both conserved end residues are part of each CDR3. Fields, in order: D gene, clone size, V gene, J gene, CDR3 DNA, CDR3 protein. D genes are given only for firm matches. Rows give clone size only sometimes, using once, few, many, or a class for an expanded clone.

d_call: TRBD2; clone_size: few; v_call: TRBV29-1; j_call: TRBJ2-2; cdr3_nt: TGCAGCGCCGGGCTAGCGGATGTCACCGGGGAGCTGTTTTTT; cdr3_aa: CSAGLADVTGELFF
d_call: .; clone_size: few; v_call: TRBV27; j_call: TRBJ1-4; cdr3_nt: TGTGCCAGCAGTTCACGCACCCCCCGGCGGGAAAAACTGTTTTTT; cdr3_aa: CASSSRTPRREKLFF
d_call: .; clone_size: .; v_call: TRBV7-2; j_call: TRBJ2-7; cdr3_nt: TGTGCCAGCAGCCCGACACGGGGGTCCTACGAGCAGTACTTC; cdr3_aa: CASSPTRGSYEQYF
d_call: TRBD2; clone_size: few; v_call: TRBV20-1; j_call: TRBJ2-3; cdr3_nt: TGCAGTGCCCATGGGATAGCGGGAGTAGATACGCAGTATTTT; cdr3_aa: CSAHGIAGVDTQYF
d_call: .; clone_size: few; v_call: TRBV6-2/TRBV6-3; j_call: TRBJ2-2; cdr3_nt: TGTGCCAGCCAGGGTGTGGTGGAGAACACCGGGGAGCTGTTTTTT; cdr3_aa: CASQGVVENTGELFF
d_call: .; clone_size: .; v_call: TRBV2; j_call: TRBJ1-1; cdr3_nt: TGTGCCAGCAGTGAAGGGGGGCCGCACGGCTCTGAAGCTTTCTTT; cdr3_aa: CASSEGGPHGSEAFF
d_call: TRBD1; clone_size: many; v_call: TRBV10-2; j_call: TRBJ1-2; cdr3_nt: TGCGCCAGCAGTGGGGGACAGGGGAGCGGCTACACCTTC; cdr3_aa: CASSGGQGSGYTF
d_call: TRBD1; clone_size: many; v_call: TRBV10-1; j_call: TRBJ1-2; cdr3_nt: TGCGCCAGCTCCCGGACAGGGCAAGGGCCCCCTCGTGGCTACACCTTC; cdr3_aa: CASSRTGQGPPRGYTF
d_call: TRBD2; clone_size: few; v_call: TRBV19; j_call: TRBJ2-3; cdr3_nt: TGTGCCAGTAGTCGGTCAGCGGGAGGCGCAGATACGCAGTATTTT; cdr3_aa: CASSRSAGGADTQYF
d_call: .; clone_size: many; v_call: TRBV11-2; j_call: TRBJ2-4; cdr3_nt: TGTGCCAGCAGCTTAGCGGGGGCCAGCGGCGTTCAGTACTTC; cdr3_aa: CASSLAGASGVQYF
d_call: .; clone_size: many; v_call: TRBV27; j_call: TRBJ1-5; cdr3_nt: TGTGCCAGCTCCCCGCAGGGATACCAGCCCCAGCATTTT; cdr3_aa: CASSPQGYQPQHF
d_call: .; clone_size: many; v_call: TRBV27; j_call: TRBJ2-7; cdr3_nt: TGTGCCAGCAGGGACGGACGGAACTACGAGCAGTACTTC; cdr3_aa: CASRDGRNYEQYF
d_call: .; clone_size: .; v_call: TRBV3-1; j_call: TRBJ2-3; cdr3_nt: TGTGCCAGCAGCCAAGAGTCTGCTTGGCAGCCTATCTCGAAGGCCCGCACAGATACGCAGTATTTT; cdr3_aa: CASSQESAWQPISKARTDTQYF
d_call: TRBD1; clone_size: medium-sized; v_call: TRBV7-9; j_call: TRBJ1-5; cdr3_nt: TGTGCCAGCAGCTTAAGTTGGGACAGGGACCGTAGCAATCAGCCCCAGCATTTT; cdr3_aa: CASSLSWDRDRSNQPQHF
d_call: TRBD2; clone_size: many; v_call: TRBV6-2/TRBV6-3; j_call: TRBJ2-2; cdr3_nt: TGTGCCAGCAGCCTTAGCGGGGGAGAGACCGGGGAGCTGTTTTTT; cdr3_aa: CASSLSGGETGELFF
d_call: TRBD1; clone_size: few; v_call: TRBV12-3/TRBV12-4; j_call: TRBJ2-1; cdr3_nt: TGTGCCAGCACCCACCAGGGGGCTGAGCAGTTCTTC; cdr3_aa: CASTHQGAEQFF
d_call: TRBD2; clone_size: many; v_call: TRBV5-1; j_call: TRBJ2-2; cdr3_nt: TGCGCCAGCAGCTTGGCGGCGGGAGGAACCGGGGAGCTGTTTTTT; cdr3_aa: CASSLAAGGTGELFF
d_call: TRBD2; clone_size: many; v_call: TRBV25-1; j_call: TRBJ2-5; cdr3_nt: TGTGCCAGCAGCCTCTTCAGCGGGAGGGCCGGGGGAGAGACCCAGTACTTC; cdr3_aa: CASSLFSGRAGGETQYF
d_call: .; clone_size: few; v_call: TRBV5-1; j_call: TRBJ2-1; cdr3_nt: TGCGCCAGCATCCTTGGGGCGGGGAGCTCCTACAATGAGCAGTTCTTC; cdr3_aa: CASILGAGSSYNEQFF
d_call: TRBD1; clone_size: .; v_call: TRBV9; j_call: TRBJ1-6; cdr3_nt: TGTGCCAGCAGCGGGGGACAGGGGAATAATTCACCCCTCCACTTT; cdr3_aa: CASSGGQGNNSPLHF
d_call: .; clone_size: .; v_call: TRBV7-2; j_call: TRBJ1-1; cdr3_nt: TGTGCCAGCAGCCCCCGTGGGGGGACTGAAGCTTTCTTT; cdr3_aa: CASSPRGGTEAFF
d_call: TRBD1; clone_size: many; v_call: TRBV29-1; j_call: TRBJ1-1; cdr3_nt: TGCAGCGTGGGGACAGTACACACTGAAGCTTTCTTT; cdr3_aa: CSVGTVHTEAFF
d_call: .; clone_size: .; v_call: TRBV4-3; j_call: TRBJ1-4; cdr3_nt: TGCGCCAGCAGCCAAGAAGGACCCCGGAGGGGGGCGCGGGAAAAACTGTTTTTT; cdr3_aa: CASSQEGPRRGAREKLFF
d_call: .; clone_size: many; v_call: TRBV24-1; j_call: TRBJ2-3; cdr3_nt: TGTGCCACCAGTCAAGCAGATACGCAGTATTTT; cdr3_aa: CATSQADTQYF
d_call: .; clone_size: few; v_call: TRBV20-1; j_call: TRBJ2-7; cdr3_nt: TGCAGTGCTACGCTACCGGGTTCCGCGGGAGAGCAGTACTTC; cdr3_aa: CSATLPGSAGEQYF
d_call: .; clone_size: few; v_call: TRBV2; j_call: TRBJ2-4; cdr3_nt: TGTGCCAGTGGTCTCATGGCCAAAAACATTCAGTACTTC; cdr3_aa: CASGLMAKNIQYF
d_call: TRBD2; clone_size: many; v_call: TRBV7-9; j_call: TRBJ2-1; cdr3_nt: TGTGCCAGCAGCTTTTTAGCGGGAGACGTTGAGCAGTTCTTC; cdr3_aa: CASSFLAGDVEQFF
d_call: TRBD1; clone_size: many; v_call: TRBV7-2; j_call: TRBJ1-3; cdr3_nt: TGTGCCAGCAGCTTTCAACAGGGGGCAAGGGGAAACACCATATATTTT; cdr3_aa: CASSFQQGARGNTIYF
d_call: .; clone_size: many; v_call: TRBV20-1; j_call: TRBJ2-7; cdr3_nt: TGCAGTGCCCAGACTAATCTCCCCTACGAGCAGTACTTC; cdr3_aa: CSAQTNLPYEQYF
d_call: TRBD1; clone_size: many; v_call: TRBV29-1; j_call: TRBJ2-3; cdr3_nt: TGCAGCGTATCCGGGACAGGGGGCAGAGATACGCAGTATTTT; cdr3_aa: CSVSGTGGRDTQYF
d_call: .; clone_size: many; v_call: TRBV30; j_call: TRBJ2-3; cdr3_nt: TGTGCCTGGAACCTAGGCACAGATACGCAGTATTTT; cdr3_aa: CAWNLGTDTQYF
d_call: TRBD2; clone_size: many; v_call: TRBV20-1; j_call: TRBJ2-7; cdr3_nt: TGCAGTGCCGCGGGGGGCGCATCCTACGAGCAGTACTTC; cdr3_aa: CSAAGGASYEQYF
d_call: .; clone_size: few; v_call: TRBV4-2; j_call: TRBJ2-7; cdr3_nt: TGTGCCAGCAGCCGACCCGACAGCTACGAGCAGTACTTC; cdr3_aa: CASSRPDSYEQYF
d_call: .; clone_size: .; v_call: TRBV11-2; j_call: TRBJ2-2; cdr3_nt: TGTGCCAGCAGCTCGACTCGAGGTGTGAGCGGGGAGCTGTTTTTT; cdr3_aa: CASSSTRGVSGELFF
d_call: .; clone_size: few; v_call: TRBV4-3; j_call: TRBJ2-3; cdr3_nt: TGCGCCAGCAGCGCCCACAGGGATACGCAGTATTTT; cdr3_aa: CASSAHRDTQYF
d_call: .; clone_size: many; v_call: TRBV20-1; j_call: TRBJ2-7; cdr3_nt: TGCAGTGCTCTCACAGGGTCAAACTCCTACGAGCAGTACTTC; cdr3_aa: CSALTGSNSYEQYF
d_call: TRBD2; clone_size: few; v_call: TRBV6-5; j_call: TRBJ2-7; cdr3_nt: TGTGCCAGCAGACAACACTCTAGCGGATCCTACGAGCAGTACTTC; cdr3_aa: CASRQHSSGSYEQYF
d_call: .; clone_size: few; v_call: TRBV2; j_call: TRBJ2-5; cdr3_nt: TGTGCCAGCATAACATCTGCCTGGGAGCACCAGTACTTC; cdr3_aa: CASITSAWEHQYF
d_call: TRBD2; clone_size: few; v_call: TRBV12-3/TRBV12-4; j_call: TRBJ2-7; cdr3_nt: TGTGCCAGCAGTTTTGCGCTAGCGGGGGCCTACGAGCAGTACTTC; cdr3_aa: CASSFALAGAYEQYF
d_call: .; clone_size: many; v_call: TRBV7-8; j_call: TRBJ2-7; cdr3_nt: TGTGCCAGCAGCTTAAAACGCTATGCCTACGAGCAGTACTTC; cdr3_aa: CASSLKRYAYEQYF
d_call: .; clone_size: few; v_call: TRBV7-9; j_call: TRBJ2-2; cdr3_nt: TGTGCCAGCAGCCCCGGAGAAACCGGGGAGCTGTTTTTT; cdr3_aa: CASSPGETGELFF
d_call: .; clone_size: many; v_call: TRBV12-3/TRBV12-4; j_call: TRBJ1-1; cdr3_nt: TGTGCCAGCAGCCTGGGGGGACCGAACACTGAAGCTTTCTTT; cdr3_aa: CASSLGGPNTEAFF
d_call: TRBD2; clone_size: many; v_call: TRBV20-1; j_call: TRBJ2-7; cdr3_nt: TGCAGTGCTAGCAGTCTAGCGGGGACTCCCGGGGGCGAGCAGTACTTC; cdr3_aa: CSASSLAGTPGGEQYF
d_call: TRBD1; clone_size: few; v_call: TRBV20-1; j_call: TRBJ1-3; cdr3_nt: TGCAGTGCTGAACCTCTTACAGGGGGCCGCTCTGGAAACACCATATATTTT; cdr3_aa: CSAEPLTGGRSGNTIYF
d_call: .; clone_size: medium-sized; v_call: TRBV3-1; j_call: TRBJ2-5; cdr3_nt: TGTGCCAGCAGCCGACGAAAACCCTCCGGGAGCCCAGAGACCCAGTACTTC; cdr3_aa: CASSRRKPSGSPETQYF
d_call: .; clone_size: many; v_call: TRBV30; j_call: TRBJ2-5; cdr3_nt: TGTGCCTGGAGTGTATCGGGGGAGACCCAGTACTTC; cdr3_aa: CAWSVSGETQYF
d_call: .; clone_size: many; v_call: TRBV6-4; j_call: TRBJ1-1; cdr3_nt: TGTGCCAGCAGAGGCGGGAGGAACACTGAAGCTTTCTTT; cdr3_aa: CASRGGRNTEAFF